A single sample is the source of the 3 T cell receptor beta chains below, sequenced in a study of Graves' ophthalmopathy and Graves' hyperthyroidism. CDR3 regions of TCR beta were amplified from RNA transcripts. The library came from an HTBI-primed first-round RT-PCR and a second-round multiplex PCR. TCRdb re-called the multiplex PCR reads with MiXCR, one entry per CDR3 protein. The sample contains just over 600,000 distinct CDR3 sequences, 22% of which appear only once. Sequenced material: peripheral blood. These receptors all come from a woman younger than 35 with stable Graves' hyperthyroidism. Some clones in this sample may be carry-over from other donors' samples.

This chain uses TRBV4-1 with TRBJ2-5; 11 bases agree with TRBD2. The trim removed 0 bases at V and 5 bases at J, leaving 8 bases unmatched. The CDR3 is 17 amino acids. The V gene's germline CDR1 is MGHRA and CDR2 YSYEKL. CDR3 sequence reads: CASSQEEVAGGRETQYF. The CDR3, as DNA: TGCGCCAGCAGCCAAGAAGAGGTAGCGGGAGGGAGGGAGACCCAGTACTTC.

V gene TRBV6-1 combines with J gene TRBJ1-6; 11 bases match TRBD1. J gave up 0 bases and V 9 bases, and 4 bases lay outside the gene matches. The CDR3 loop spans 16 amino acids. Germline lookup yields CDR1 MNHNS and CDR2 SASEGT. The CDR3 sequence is CASRTGGISYNSPLHF. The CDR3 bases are TGTGCCAGTAGGACAGGGGGCATCTCCTATAATTCACCCCTCCACTTT.

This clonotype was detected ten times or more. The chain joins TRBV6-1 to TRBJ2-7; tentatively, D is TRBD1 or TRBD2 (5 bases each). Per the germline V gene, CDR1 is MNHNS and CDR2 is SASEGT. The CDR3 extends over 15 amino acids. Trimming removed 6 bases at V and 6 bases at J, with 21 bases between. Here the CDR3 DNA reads TGTGCCAGCAGAGGACCAGGGACCCGGGCCGCCGAGCAGTACTTC. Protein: CASRGPGTRAAEQYF.